This is a list of T cell receptor beta chains from one sample in a study of blood T cell repertoires in COVID-19. The table came from immunoSEQ multiplex PCR; TCRdb's copy has only in-frame clones and leaves some out. The data hold a few hundred thousand clones, with roughly 88% observed a single time. The sample taken for sequencing was PBMCs or T cells enriched from blood (not recorded which). Receptor source: a woman in her fifties or sixties who had recovered from COVID-19. The CDR3 runs from the conserved cysteine through the conserved F or W.

TRBJ1-5 | TRBV29-1 | CSVLTGGSQPQHF
TRBJ2-2 | TRBV7-8 | CASSLVINSNTGELFF
TRBJ2-2 | TRBV9 | CASSVIPSFTGELFF
TRBJ1-1 | TRBV7-9 | CASSPSGGHTEAFF
TRBJ2-5 | TRBV10-2 | CASSESKRLSTSGTGRVETQYF
TRBJ2-5 | TRBV18 | CASSPRTSGSGETQYF
TRBJ2-1 | TRBV5-4 | CASSMSIAQSNEQFF
TRBJ2-6 | TRBV2 | CASRDRNYGANVLTF
TRBJ2-3 | TRBV7-9 | CAVHFQGARDTQYF
TRBJ2-1 | TRBV27 | CASSLRPPKREVYNEQFF